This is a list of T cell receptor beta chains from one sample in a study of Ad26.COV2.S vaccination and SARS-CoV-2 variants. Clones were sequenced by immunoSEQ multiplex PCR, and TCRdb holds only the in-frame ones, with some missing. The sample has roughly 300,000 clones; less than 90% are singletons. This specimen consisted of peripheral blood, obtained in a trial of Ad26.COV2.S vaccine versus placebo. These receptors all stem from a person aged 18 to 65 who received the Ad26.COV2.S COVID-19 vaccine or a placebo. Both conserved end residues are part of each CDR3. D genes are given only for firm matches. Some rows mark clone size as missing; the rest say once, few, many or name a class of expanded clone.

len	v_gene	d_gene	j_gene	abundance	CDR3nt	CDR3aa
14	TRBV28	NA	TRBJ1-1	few	TGTGCCAGCAGAATAGTGGGGGACCACACTGAAGCTTTCTTT	CASRIVGDHTEAFF
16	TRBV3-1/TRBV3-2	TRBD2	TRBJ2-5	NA	TGTGCCAGCAGCCCTCGACTAGCGGGCGTAACAGGAGCCCAGTACTTC	CASSPRLAGVTGAQYF
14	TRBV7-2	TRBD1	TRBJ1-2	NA	TGTGCCAGCAGCTTACAAACAGGGGATGATGGCTACACCTTC	CASSLQTGDDGYTF
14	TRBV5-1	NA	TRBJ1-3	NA	TGCGCCAGCAGCCCCTCGGGCTCTGGAAACACCATATATTTT	CASSPSGSGNTIYF
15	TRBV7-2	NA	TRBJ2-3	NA	TGTGCCAGCAGCTTAGTTTCCTCTAGCACAGATACGCAGTATTTT	CASSLVSSSTDTQYF
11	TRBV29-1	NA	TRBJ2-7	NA	TGCAGCGTCGCCAGGGTGGGGGAGCAGTACTTC	CSVARVGEQYF
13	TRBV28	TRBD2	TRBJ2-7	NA	TGTGCCAGCACCCCGGGAGGCGCCTACGAGCAGTACTTC	CASTPGGAYEQYF
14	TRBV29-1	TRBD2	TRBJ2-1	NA	TGCAGCGCGACTCGATCTAGCGGGGGCACCAAGCAGTTCTTC	CSATRSSGGTKQFF
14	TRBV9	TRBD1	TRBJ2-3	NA	TGTGCCAGCAGCAGGGGGCGCGGCACAGATACGCAGTATTTT	CASSRGRGTDTQYF
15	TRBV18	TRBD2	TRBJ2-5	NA	TGTGCCAGCTCACGAGGACTAGCTTCTCGAGAGACCCAGTACTTC	CASSRGLASRETQYF
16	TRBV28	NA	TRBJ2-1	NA	TGTGCCAGCAGTTTGGCTTCATCGAGCTCCTACAATGAGCAGTTCTTC	CASSLASSSSYNEQFF
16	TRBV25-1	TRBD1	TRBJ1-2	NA	TGTGCCAGCAGTGGAACAGGGGGCCAAAGGGACTATGGCTACACCTTC	CASSGTGGQRDYGYTF
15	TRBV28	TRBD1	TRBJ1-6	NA	TGTGCCAGCAGTCCCCCGGGACAGGGGAATTCACCCCTCCACTTT	CASSPPGQGNSPLHF
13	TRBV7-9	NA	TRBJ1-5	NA	TGTGCCAGCAGCTTAGATCAGTGGCAGCCCCAGCATTTT	CASSLDQWQPQHF
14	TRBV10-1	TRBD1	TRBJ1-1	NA	TGCGCCAGCTCCCGGACAGGGGGGGACACTGAAGCTTTCTTT	CASSRTGGDTEAFF
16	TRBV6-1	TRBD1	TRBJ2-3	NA	TGTGCCAGCAGTGAACTGGGACAGGGGTCCATAGGGACGCAGTATTTT	CASSELGQGSIGTQYF
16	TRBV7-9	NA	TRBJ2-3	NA	TGTGCCAGCAGCTTAGTCAGGGTAGCTAGCACAGATACGCAGTATTTT	CASSLVRVASTDTQYF
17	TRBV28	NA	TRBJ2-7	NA	TGTGCCAGCAGTCTACAGCGCAAGGGACCCCTAGACTACGAGCAGTACTTC	CASSLQRKGPLDYEQYF
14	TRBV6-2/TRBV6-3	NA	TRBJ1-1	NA	TGTGCCAGCAGTTACAAAAGGGGCGGGGGTGAAGCTTTCTTT	CASSYKRGGGEAFF
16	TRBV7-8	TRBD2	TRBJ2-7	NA	TGTGCCAGCAGCCCGCAAACCCGGACTAGTATGGACGAGCAGTACTTC	CASSPQTRTSMDEQYF
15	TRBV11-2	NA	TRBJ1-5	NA	TGTGCCAGCAGCCAGTCCCCGGATAGCAATCAGCCCCAGCATTTT	CASSQSPDSNQPQHF
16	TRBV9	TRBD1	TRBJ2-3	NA	TGTGCCAGCAGCATATGGACAGGGGTTAGCACAGATACGCAGTATTTT	CASSIWTGVSTDTQYF
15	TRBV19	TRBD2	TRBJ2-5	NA	TGTGCCAGTAGGGGGGCAAGCGGGAGTCAAGAGACCCAGTACTTC	CASRGASGSQETQYF
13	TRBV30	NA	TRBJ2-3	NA	TGTGCCTGGAGCCCAGGGCTCGCAGATACGCAGTATTTT	CAWSPGLADTQYF
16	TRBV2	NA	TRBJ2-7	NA	TGTGCCAGCAGTGAAGCTGCAGGCAGGGGACGCAACGAGCAGTACTTC	CASSEAAGRGRNEQYF
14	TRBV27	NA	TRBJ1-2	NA	TGTGCCAGCAGTTTACAGGGTTCGGGCTATGGCTACACCTTC	CASSLQGSGYGYTF
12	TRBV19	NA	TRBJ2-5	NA	TGTGCCAGTAGGGACAGTCAAGAGACCCAGTACTTC	CASRDSQETQYF
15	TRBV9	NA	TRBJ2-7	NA	TGTGCCAGCAGCGTAGGAAGACTAGAGAGTAACGAGCAGTACTTC	CASSVGRLESNEQYF